These 5 T cell receptor beta chains were sequenced from one sample in a study of blood T cell repertoires in COVID-19. Here immunoSEQ multiplex PCR was the method, and the copy in TCRdb shows in-frame clones only, minus some. The sample lists 15,000 to 20,000 clones, 70% to 90% seen once, with 9% to 15% in the top ten. Material: peripheral blood. The receptor source for this set is a human donor in a cohort sampled during active COVID-19.

V usage is TRBV19 and J usage is TRBJ1-5; tentative D call: TRBD1 (6 bases). CDR1 LNHDA and CDR2 SQIVND come from the germline V gene (reference sequence). This CDR3 contains 13 residues. V gave up 9 bases and J gave up 5 bases, with 14 bases separating them. The CDR3 nucleotides are TGTGCCAGGGGGGCCCCCAACGATCAGCCCCAGCATTTT. As protein: CARGAPNDQPQHF.

The V call is TRBV6-5, the J call TRBJ1-1; D is undetermined. V dropped 6 bases and J dropped 1 base, with 12 bases sitting between them. CDR1 is MNHEY and CDR2 is SVGAGI in the germline V gene. The CDR3 consists of 14 residues. In DNA form, the CDR3 reads TGTGCCAGCAGAACCTGGGCCCCGAACACTGAAGCTTTCTTT. Amino acid sequence: CASRTWAPNTEAFF.

The chain joins TRBV5-1 to TRBJ2-5; 9 bases are a match to TRBD1. The CDR3 contains 15 residues. Germline CDR1 and CDR2: SGHRS and YFSETQ. Trimming cost V 4 bases and J 5 bases; bases outside gene matches: 9. The CDR3 nucleotides are TGCGCCAGCAGCCCCGGGACAGGGCGTTTTGAGACCCAGTACTTC. Protein product: CASSPGTGRFETQYF.

This chain uses TRBV15 with TRBJ2-5, with TRBD1 identical over 8 bases. The CDR3 length is 14 residues. Germline V gives CDR1 LNHNV, CDR2 YYDKDF (reference sequence). The junction had 2 bases not matched to a gene; V was cut back by 1 base and J by 4 bases. The CDR3 loop is CATSRAGQGETQYF. The CDR3 DNA is TGTGCCACCAGCAGAGCCGGACAGGGAGAGACCCAGTACTTC.

This clone was found once. The CDR3 DNA reads TGTGCCAGCAACCGAAACAGCGGAGAGACCCAGTACTTC. It is translated as CASNRNSGETQYF. The chain employs TRBV7-2 and TRBJ2-5; maybe TRBD2 (5 bases). The CDR3 is made up of 13 amino acids. Trimming pared 7 bases from V and 4 bases from J, leaving 13 bases between. Germline CDR1 SGHTA, CDR2 FQGNSA.